These 16 T cell receptor beta chains share one sample of origin, sequenced in a study of post-analysis software for immune sequencing data. Overall study findings and caveats: Among five TRBV segments more frequent in patients than controls were TRBV5-6, TRBV5-1 and TRBV20-1.

Unique molecular identifiers were present in the TCR beta cDNA libraries. Each CDR3 protein is one row after TCRdb ran MiXCR on the PCR reads. The data contain about 810,000 distinct CDR3 sequences, roughly 50% of them singletons. Their cognate antigens are unknown. Sample: blood. All receptors derive from a girl aged 5-17 years with multiple sclerosis.

The chain combines TRBV5-1 with TRBJ2-1, with 10 bases that match TRBD2. Germline V CDR1 and CDR2: SGHRS, YFSETQ. The V and J ends lost 6 bases and 2 bases, in that order; junction bases with no gene match: 5. This CDR3 region has 15 residues. The CDR3 region is CASTGAGGPYNEQFF. CDR3 in DNA: TGCGCCAGCACCGGAGCGGGAGGGCCCTACAATGAGCAGTTCTTC. Full variable domain (outside the CDR3, taken from reference TRBV5-1 and TRBJ2-1): KAGVTQTPRYLIKTRGQQVTLSCSPISGHRSVSWYQQTPGQGLQFLFEYFSETQRNKGNFPGRFSGRQFSNSRSEMNVSTLELGDSALYLCASTGAGGPYNEQFFGPGTRLTVL.

The genes are TRBV9 and TRBJ2-5, with TRBD2 identical over 7 bases. The J call may be in error: the DNA end matches TRBJ2-7 better. The CDR3 contains 15 residues. Germline CDR1 SGDLS, CDR2 YYNGEE. CDR3 residues: CASNPQAGAIYEQYF. CDR3 DNA sequence: TGTGCCAGCAACCCCCAGGCGGGAGCCATCTACGAGCAGTACTTC.

J is TRBJ2-4 and V is TRBV7-2; 8 bases line up with TRBD1. The CDR3 is 14 amino acids. The V gene end was trimmed by 5 bases and the J gene end by 7 bases; junction bases not matched to a gene: 7. The germline V gene encodes CDR1 SGHTA and CDR2 FQGNSA. CDR3 nucleotides: TGTGCCAGCAGCCCTCAGGGGGCAAGGAACATTCAGTACTTC. Its translation is CASSPQGARNIQYF. The full variable domain, with the rest looked up from reference TRBV7-2 and TRBJ2-4, is GAGVSQSPSNKVTEKGKDVELRCDPISGHTALYWYRQSLGQGLEFLIYFQGNSAPDKSGLPSDRFSAERTGGSVSTLTIQRTQQEDSAVYLCASSPQGARNIQYFGAGTRLSVL.

This chain joins TRBV5-1 and TRBJ1-2; TRBD1 might be the D (5 bases). This CDR3 has 14 residues. The germline V gene has CDR1 SGHRS and CDR2 YFSETQ. V lost 4 bases and J 4 bases, leaving 14 bases between the germline ends. The CDR3: CASSPEPGPYGYTF. The CDR3 DNA is TGCGCCAGCAGCCCTGAGCCAGGGCCCTATGGCTACACCTTC.

V gene TRBV10-3 combines with J gene TRBJ2-5; weak D call: TRBD1 (6 bases). The germline V gene encodes CDR1 ENHRY and CDR2 SYGVKD. The length of the CDR3 is 12 residues. Trimming left V 7 bases short and J 11 bases short, with 17 bases between. The CDR3 sequence is CAIKGEGEEQYF. The CDR3 nucleotides are TGTGCCATCAAAGGCGAGGGGGAAGAGCAGTACTTC.

This chain uses TRBV11-2 with TRBJ2-6; D ambiguous. Trimming removed 5 bases at V and 0 bases at J, with 29 bases between. The CDR3 loop spans 22 amino acids. CDR1 and CDR2 (germline): SGHAT, FQNNGV. CDR3: CASSPFFYNSGGLLSGANVLTF. The CDR3 nucleotides are TGTGCCAGCAGCCCTTTCTTCTATAATTCGGGCGGTCTCCTCTCTGGGGCCAACGTCCTGACTTTC.

The V call is TRBV20-1, the J call TRBJ2-7; D ambiguous. This CDR3 spans 12 amino acids. The V end lost 6 bases, the J end lost 2 bases, and 11 bases lay between the germline ends. CDR1 DFQATT and CDR2 SNEGSKA come from the germline V gene (reference sequence). The CDR3 sequence: CSATDVAYEQYF. Written as DNA, the CDR3 is TGCAGTGCCACGGACGTGGCCTACGAGCAGTACTTC.

This clonotype occurred a few times. The gene calls are TRBV7-2 and TRBJ2-5; 10 nucleotides line up with TRBD2. The trim removed 5 bases at V and 11 bases at J, leaving 11 bases unmatched. The germline V gene encodes CDR1 SGHTA and CDR2 FQGNSA. The CDR3 spans 14 residues. CDR3 in DNA: TGTGCCAGCAGCCCGGGGGGACTAGCGATAGAGCAGTACTTC. Residues: CASSPGGLAIEQYF. Together with reference TRBV7-2 and TRBJ2-5, the CDR3 gives the full variable domain: GAGVSQSPSNKVTEKGKDVELRCDPISGHTALYWYRQSLGQGLEFLIYFQGNSAPDKSGLPSDRFSAERTGGSVSTLTIQRTQQEDSAVYLCASSPGGLAIEQYFGPGTRLLVL.

V is TRBV20-1 and J is TRBJ2-4, with D tentatively TRBD1 (5 bases). Germline V gene lookup returns CDR1 DFQATT and CDR2 SNEGSKA (reference sequence). The CDR3 has 14 amino acids. The V gene lost 2 bases and the J gene lost 3 bases, with 11 bases spanning the gap. The CDR3 protein is CSARRPQGKNIQYF. CDR3 nucleotide sequence: TGCAGTGCTAGAAGGCCGCAGGGCAAAAACATTCAGTACTTC.

This clonotype came up a few times. Compared with germline, one end of the junction differs, possibly owing to a read error. This rearrangement joins TRBV5-1 to TRBJ2-4; D tentatively fits TRBD1 or TRBD2 (5 bases each). The CDR3 length is 14 residues. The V gene's germline CDR1 is SGHRS and CDR2 YFSETQ. The CDR3 DNA reads as TGCGCTAGCAGACTCTCTACGCAGGGAGACATTCAGTACTTC. Protein: CASRLSTQGDIQYF.

The chain links TRBV29-1 to TRBJ2-5; 9 bases fit TRBD2. The DNA end lines up better with TRBJ2-7; the J call may be wrong. CDR3 length: 13 amino acids. CDR1 and CDR2 (germline): SQVTM, ANQGSEA. The CDR3 coding sequence is TGCAGCGTTGTTCCTAGCGGGACATCCGAGCAGTACTTC. Translating it yields CSVVPSGTSEQYF.

This chain uses TRBV2 with TRBJ1-6, with no clear D. There are 15 residues in the CDR3. Trimming cost V 2 bases and J 2 bases, with 7 bases left between them. Germline loops: CDR1 SNHLY, CDR2 FYNNEI. CDR3 bases: TGTGCCAGCAGTGAAAGGGCCGCCTATAATTCACCCCTCCACTTT. It yields the protein CASSERAAYNSPLHF.

The chain has TRBV7-6 and TRBJ2-7; D is possibly TRBD1 (8 bases). CDR1 is SGHVS, CDR2 FNYEAQ, per germline. Trimming took 2 bases from V and 6 from J, leaving 20 bases between them. There are 16 residues in the CDR3. CDR3 bases: TGTGCCAGCAGCTTAAGGGGGGTAAACAGGGGGGGCGAGCAGTACTTC. As protein: CASSLRGVNRGGEQYF.

This clonotype occurred a few times. The chain recombines TRBV10-3 with TRBJ2-6; D is uncertain. This CDR3 is 15 amino acids long. Deletions cut 3 bases from V and 0 bases from J, with 6 bases between. Germline loops: CDR1 ENHRY, CDR2 SYGVKD. CDR3 nucleotide sequence: TGTGCCATCAGTGACGAGGTCTCTGGGGCCAACGTCCTGACTTTC. Protein product: CAISDEVSGANVLTF.

This chain links TRBV6-6 with TRBJ2-1; possibly TRBD2 for D (6 bases). The CDR3 loop spans 13 amino acids. V lost 6 bases to trimming and J lost 10 bases, with 16 bases between them. Germline CDR1 MNHNY, CDR2 SVGAGI (reference sequence). In DNA, the CDR3 is TGTGCCAGCAGAGGGGCGGGAACAGACGAGCAGTTCTTC. The encoded protein is CASRGAGTDEQFF.

This chain's CDR3 is CASSPKQETTYEQYF. The CDR3 region has the DNA TGTGCCAGCTCACCAAAGCAGGAAACAACCTACGAGCAGTACTTC. The chain employs TRBV18 and TRBJ2-7; no definite D call. V gave up 2 bases and J gave up 2 bases, with 13 bases separating them. Germline lookup yields CDR1 KGHSH and CDR2 LQKENI. This CDR3 has 15 amino acids. Full variable domain (outside the CDR3, taken from reference TRBV18 and TRBJ2-7): NAGVMQNPRHLVRRRGQEARLRCSPMKGHSHVYWYRQLPEEGLKFMVYLQKENIIDESGMPKERFSAEFPKEGPSILRIQQVVRGDSAAYFCASSPKQETTYEQYFGPGTRLTVT.